This is a list of T cell receptor beta chains from one sample in a study of blood T cell dynamics during melanoma immunotherapy. The repertoire was sequenced with immunoSEQ multiplex PCR; TCRdb's copy has only in-frame clones and lacks some. The sample has about 10,000 clones, around 87% seen once. The specimen comprised blood, sampled from a patient treated with checkpoint blockade. The source of these receptors is a human donor with melanoma. The CDR3 runs from the conserved cysteine through the conserved F or W. The D gene is left open where the match is weak. Part of the rows lack a size; the others show once, few, many or a class for expanded clones.

v_gene	abundance	j_gene	d_gene	CDR3nt	CDR3aa
TRBV6-5	once	TRBJ2-3	NA	TGTGCCAGCAGCCCCAGTCGCATAGATACGCAGTATTTT	CASSPSRIDTQYF
TRBV5-1	NA	TRBJ1-4	NA	TGCGCCAGCAGCCTGACAGCAACTAATGAAAAACTGTTTTTT	CASSLTATNEKLFF
TRBV11-2	NA	TRBJ2-7	NA	TGTGCCAGCAGCTTCTACGCCGGGACGGCGAGCTCCTACGAGCAGTACTTC	CASSFYAGTASSYEQYF
TRBV7-8	NA	TRBJ2-7	TRBD1	TGTGCCAGCAGCTTAGTTGGGACAGGGGGCTACGAGCAGTACTTC	CASSLVGTGGYEQYF
TRBV2	NA	TRBJ2-6	NA	TGTGCCAGCAGTGATATTTTTGGGCGCTCTGGGGCCAACGTCCTGACTTTC	CASSDIFGRSGANVLTF
TRBV6-4	once	TRBJ2-7	TRBD1	TGTGCCAGCACCTACCGGGACAGGGGGAAAGAGCAGTACTTC	CASTYRDRGKEQYF
TRBV10-1	NA	TRBJ2-4	TRBD2	TGCGCCAGCAGGGACCAGCGGGGGGCCTACAAAAACATTCAGTACTTC	CASRDQRGAYKNIQYF
TRBV28	NA	TRBJ1-1	NA	TGTGCCAGCAAAGAGGGGGACACTGAAGCTTTCTTT	CASKEGDTEAFF
TRBV14	NA	TRBJ2-1	TRBD2	TGTGCCAGCAGCCGAAGGACTAGCGGGTACAATGAGCAGTTCTTC	CASSRRTSGYNEQFF
TRBV30	NA	TRBJ1-2	NA	TGCGCCTGGAGTGGGACTCTCGACAGGACCTATGGCTACACCTTC	CAWSGTLDRTYGYTF
TRBV2	NA	TRBJ2-3	NA	TGTGCCAGCAGTGAAGCCCACCACACCACAGATACGCAGTATTTT	CASSEAHHTTDTQYF
TRBV9	NA	TRBJ1-1	NA	TGTGCCAGCAGCGTAGCGGATATGGGACTTGACACTGAAGCTTTCTTT	CASSVADMGLDTEAFF
TRBV6-6	NA	TRBJ2-1	NA	TGTGCCAGCCAGCGGGCCCGAGAGTACAATGAGCAGTTCTTC	CASQRAREYNEQFF
TRBV4-3	NA	TRBJ2-7	NA	TGCGCCAGCAGCCAGGGGCGGAGCTCCTACGAGCAGTACTTC	CASSQGRSSYEQYF
TRBV6-1	NA	TRBJ2-7	NA	TGTGCCGGGGGGTGGACAGGCTCCTACGAGCAGTACTTC	CAGGWTGSYEQYF
TRBV2	NA	TRBJ2-7	NA	TGTGCCAGCAGTGAAACGGCCGGGGAAGTTCCCTCCTACGAGCAGTACTTC	CASSETAGEVPSYEQYF
TRBV2	NA	TRBJ1-2	TRBD1	TGTGCCAGCAGGAGGACAGGGTTTGGCTACACCTTC	CASRRTGFGYTF
TRBV6-6	NA	TRBJ2-1	NA	TGTGCCAGCAGTCAGGGCGGTTCGGAGCAGTTCTTC	CASSQGGSEQFF